Following are 20 T cell receptor beta chains from one sample sequenced in a study of cytomegalovirus exposure and HLA in healthy donors. Data came from immunoSEQ multiplex PCR; TCRdb stores just in-frame clones and leaves some out. The sample has roughly 60,000 clones, 91% seen once. Sequenced material: PBMCs. The receptors come from a woman in her thirties in good health and CMV-seronegative.

The chain has TRBV29-1 and TRBJ1-2; no reliable D call. This CDR3 is built from 11 residues. V lost 2 bases to trimming and J lost 5 bases, with 6 bases between them. Germline V lookup: CDR1 SQVTM, CDR2 ANQGSEA. The CDR3 protein is CSVEMTYGYTF. In nucleotides, the CDR3 is TGCAGCGTTGAAATGACTTATGGCTACACCTTC.

The chain recombines TRBV5-4 with TRBJ2-7; 9 bases fit TRBD1. The ends lost 4 bases at V and 4 bases at J; junction bases unmatched: 3. CDR3 length: 13 amino acids. The germline V gene encodes CDR1 SGHNT and CDR2 YYREEE (reference sequence). The chain's CDR3 is CASSADRGYEQYF. The CDR3 DNA is TGTGCCAGCAGCGCGGACAGGGGTTACGAGCAGTACTTC.

The chain employs TRBV9 and TRBJ2-5; 7 positions agree with TRBD2. From germline, CDR1 is SGDLS and CDR2 YYNGEE. This CDR3 has 15 residues. With 0 bases clipped from V and 2 bases from J, the junction kept 4 bases outside the gene matches. For the CDR3, the DNA is TGTGCCAGCAGCGTAGGCGGGACTATACAAGAGACCCAGTACTTC. Translated: CASSVGGTIQETQYF.

The rearrangement links TRBV11-3 to TRBJ2-3; TRBD2 agrees at 9 bases. V was clipped by 4 bases and J by 5 bases; unmatched bases: 7. In germline, CDR1 is SGHNT, CDR2 YENEEA. The CDR3 extends over 15 amino acids. CDR3 bases: TGTGCCAGCAGCTGGAGTAGCGGGAGCCAAGATACGCAGTATTTT. Amino acids: CASSWSSGSQDTQYF.

This clone was seen just once. The chain carries TRBV7-8 and TRBJ1-3, with 7 bases matching TRBD1. The junction had 7 bases not matched to a gene; V was cut back by 2 bases and J by 0 bases. The CDR3 length is 17 residues. In germline, CDR1 is SGHVS, CDR2 FQNEAQ. The CDR3 loop is CASSLLGTANSGNTIYF. The CDR3 bases are TGTGCCAGCAGCTTACTCGGGACAGCTAACTCTGGAAACACCATATATTTT.

The chain recombines TRBV28 with TRBJ2-3; no definite D call. With 8 bases removed from V and 2 bases from J, the gap between germline ends came to 8 bases. Germline CDR1 and CDR2: MDHEN and SYDVKM. The CDR3 has 12 residues. CDR3 in amino acids: CASRTYTDTQYF. CDR3 sequence (DNA): TGTGCCAGCCGTACCTACACAGATACGCAGTATTTT.

This chain uses TRBV27 with TRBJ2-5; TRBD2 aligns across 11 bases. The CDR3 is 12 residues long. CDR1 and CDR2 (germline): MNHEY, SMNVEV (reference sequence). CDR3 amino acids: CASGRAEETQYF. DNA of the CDR3: TGTGCTAGCGGGAGGGCTGAAGAGACCCAGTACTTC.

The chain recombines TRBV9 with TRBJ2-5; 9 nucleotides align to TRBD1. Trimming took 4 bases from V and 4 from J; bases not matched to a gene: 8. Germline CDR1 and CDR2: SGDLS and YYNGEE. The length of the CDR3 is 15 residues. The CDR3 coding sequence is TGTGCCAGCAGCATCCGGGACAGGGATGGAGAGACCCAGTACTTC. Its translation is CASSIRDRDGETQYF.

J is TRBJ2-1 and V is TRBV4-1, with 9 bases lining up with TRBD2. CDR1 MGHRA and CDR2 YSYEKL come from the germline V gene. This CDR3 spans 19 amino acids. Trimming cost V 0 bases and J 1 base; bases outside gene matches: 10. CDR3 in DNA: TGCGCCAGCAGCCAAGATGCTCCCCTTGCGGGAGGGTCCTACAATGAGCAGTTCTTC. Its translation is CASSQDAPLAGGSYNEQFF.

This clone was detected once. The chain joins TRBV6-1 to TRBJ2-2; no reliable D call. V shed 8 bases and J shed 7 bases, with 14 bases lying between them. Germline values: CDR1 MNHNS, CDR2 SASEGT. The CDR3 extends over 13 amino acids. This chain's CDR3 is CASAVEEIGELFF. For the CDR3, the DNA is TGTGCCAGCGCCGTCGAAGAGATCGGGGAGCTGTTTTTT.

This clone showed up just once. The gene calls are TRBV18 and TRBJ1-1; D perhaps matches TRBD1 (5 bases). CDR1 and CDR2 from the germline V gene are KGHSH and LQKENI. The length of the CDR3 is 13 residues. Trimming left V 5 bases short and J 1 base short, with 8 bases between. The CDR3 loop reads CASSFQGNTEAFF. CDR3 in DNA: TGTGCCAGCTCATTCCAGGGGAACACTGAAGCTTTCTTT.

V usage is TRBV30 and J usage is TRBJ2-3, with a possible D match to TRBD2 (6 bases). V was cut by 2 bases and J by 4 bases, with 10 bases left in between. This CDR3 region has 13 residues. Germline V gene sequence: CDR1 GTSNPN, CDR2 SVGIG (reference sequence). CDR3 bases: TGTGCCTGGAGTTGGCGGGGTTCAGATACGCAGTATTTT. This translates into CAWSWRGSDTQYF.

The rearrangement links TRBV6-6 to TRBJ2-2; TRBD2 is a possible D gene (6 bases). The CDR3 runs 15 residues. V was pared by 7 bases and J by 8 bases, with 20 bases between. CDR1 and CDR2 from the germline V gene are MNHNY and SVGAGI (reference sequence). The CDR3: CASTVRGGILGELFF. CDR3 sequence (DNA): TGTGCCAGCACCGTCAGAGGAGGGATCCTTGGGGAGCTGTTTTTT.

This clone was recorded once. The V and J genes are TRBV5-4 and TRBJ2-1; TRBD2 matches 11 bases. This CDR3 contains 15 residues. J gave up 6 bases and V 3 bases, and 5 bases lay outside the gene matches. Germline V lookup: CDR1 SGHNT, CDR2 YYREEE (reference sequence). DNA of the CDR3: TGTGCCAGCAGCTCCGGGACTAGCGGTTTCAATGAGCAGTTCTTC. Its translation: CASSSGTSGFNEQFF.

This clone occurred once. The V call is TRBV4-2, the J call TRBJ2-7; D gene uncertain. Looked up from germline, CDR1 is LGHNA and CDR2 is YNFKEQ. This CDR3 has 16 residues. V shed 1 base and J shed 1 base, with 14 bases lying between them. CDR3 in DNA: TGTGCCAGCAGCCAAGTGCTCCAGCAGACATCCTACGAGCAGTACTTC. This codes for CASSQVLQQTSYEQYF.

The chain is built from TRBV7-6 and TRBJ2-1; 8 bases align to TRBD1. Germline V CDR1 and CDR2: SGHVS, FNYEAQ. This CDR3 spans 15 amino acids. J was trimmed by 7 bases and V by 1 base; bases with no gene match: 6. CDR3 in DNA: TGTGCCAGCAGCTTAGTCCAGGGGGCGCGGAATGAGCAGTTCTTC. Amino acid sequence: CASSLVQGARNEQFF.

The V call is TRBV19, the J call TRBJ2-1; D is perhaps TRBD2 (6 bases). Germline lookup yields CDR1 LNHDA and CDR2 SQIVND (reference sequence). Trimming shortened V by 5 bases and J by 0 bases, and 14 bases separated the two germline ends. The CDR3 is made up of 16 amino acids. CDR3 nucleotides: TGTGCCAGTAGTTGGGGACTTCGAAGCTCCTACAATGAGCAGTTCTTC. Protein: CASSWGLRSSYNEQFF.

V gene TRBV12-5 combines with J gene TRBJ2-1; D possibly corresponds to TRBD2 (5 bases). Germline-derived CDR1 and CDR2 are LGHNT and FRNRAP. This CDR3 has 14 amino acids. The germline V and J ends were trimmed by 4 bases and 5 bases, with 12 bases remaining between them. The CDR3 DNA sequence: TGTGCTAGTGGTTATGGACTCGGCGACAATGAGCAGTTCTTC. Amino acids: CASGYGLGDNEQFF.

The chain recombines TRBV27 with TRBJ2-1, with 8 bases lining up with TRBD2. The V segment lost 6 bases and the J segment 11 bases; nucleotides outside the gene matches: 6. The germline V gene encodes CDR1 MNHEY and CDR2 SMNVEV (reference sequence). The CDR3 sequence is 12 residues long. As DNA, the CDR3 is TGTGCCAGCAGCGGGAGGGGAAATAAGCAGTTCTTC. As protein: CASSGRGNKQFF.

The chain has TRBV5-4 and TRBJ2-7; D is perhaps TRBD1 (5 bases). Trimming removed 2 bases at V and 3 bases at J, with 9 bases between. The CDR3 is 13 residues long. The germline V gene encodes CDR1 SGHNT and CDR2 YYREEE (reference sequence). The CDR3 is CASSLRQGYEQYF. The DNA of the CDR3 is TGTGCCAGCAGCTTAAGGCAGGGCTACGAGCAGTACTTC.